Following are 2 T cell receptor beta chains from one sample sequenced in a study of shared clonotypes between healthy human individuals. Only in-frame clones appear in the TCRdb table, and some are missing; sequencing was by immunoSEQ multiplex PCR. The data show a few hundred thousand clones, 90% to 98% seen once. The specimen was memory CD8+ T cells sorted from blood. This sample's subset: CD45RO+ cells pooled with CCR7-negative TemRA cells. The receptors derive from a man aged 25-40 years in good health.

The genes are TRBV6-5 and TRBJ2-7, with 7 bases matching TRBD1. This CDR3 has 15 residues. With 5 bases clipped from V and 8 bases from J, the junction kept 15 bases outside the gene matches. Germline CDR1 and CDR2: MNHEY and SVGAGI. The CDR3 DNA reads TGTGCCAGCAGTAAACTCGGGACAGCTCCTTTGAAGCAGTACTTC. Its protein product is CASSKLGTAPLKQYF.

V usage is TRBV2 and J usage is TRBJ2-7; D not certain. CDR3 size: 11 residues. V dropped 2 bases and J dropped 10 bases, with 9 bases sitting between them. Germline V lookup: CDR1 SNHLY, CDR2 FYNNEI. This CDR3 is CASSEMRGQYF. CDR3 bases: TGTGCCAGCAGTGAAATGCGTGGACAGTACTTC.